A single sample is the source of the 10 T cell receptor beta chains below, sequenced in a study of a mutant IDH1 vaccine in newly diagnosed glioma. Time point described: week 23, last vaccination. Vaccine doses each comprised 300 ug of mutant IDH1 20-mer peptide, with topical imiquimod. Generated by immunoSEQ multiplex PCR, the TCRdb table keeps only in-frame clones and is missing some. The repertoire holds around 60,000 clones, roughly 81% seen once, with approximately 3.7% in the top ten. The antigens of these receptors remain unknown. The sequences come from PBMCs, collected from a glioma patient whose treatment included an IDH1 peptide vaccine. The receptors were sampled from a man aged 25-45 years with glioma.

The V and J genes are TRBV29-1 and TRBJ1-4, with 7 positions matching TRBD1. Germline V CDR1 and CDR2: SQVTM, ANQGSEA. Trimming cost V 4 bases and J 7 bases; bases outside gene matches: 6. CDR3 size: 13 residues. CDR3 coding DNA: TGCAGCGTTGCACAGGGGTTTGGTGAAAAACTGTTTTTT. This gives the protein CSVAQGFGEKLFF. Together with reference TRBV29-1 and TRBJ1-4, the CDR3 gives the full variable domain: SAVISQKPSRDICQRGTSLTIQCQVDSQVTMMFWYRQQPGQSLTLIATANQGSEATYESGFVIDKFPISRPNLTFSTLTVSNMSPEDSSIYLCSVAQGFGEKLFFGSGTQLSVL.

V usage is TRBV6-1 and J usage is TRBJ1-4; D not resolved. V was clipped by 6 bases and J by 3 bases, with 5 bases between them. This CDR3 contains 12 residues. CDR1 MNHNS and CDR2 SASEGT come from the germline V gene. CDR3 DNA sequence: TGTGCCAGCAGGCTTGCTAATGAAAAACTGTTTTTT. Translating it yields CASRLANEKLFF.

The chain combines TRBV6-6 with TRBJ2-3; D is unresolved. CDR1 is MNHNY, CDR2 SVGAGI, per germline (reference sequence). Trimming took off 0 bases at V and 4 bases at J, with 2 bases between the two ends. This CDR3 contains 12 residues. CDR3 amino acids: CASSYSSDTQYF. The CDR3, as DNA: TGTGCCAGCAGTTACTCCTCAGATACGCAGTATTTT.

This chain joins TRBV7-2 and TRBJ1-2; TRBD1 might be the D (6 bases). Trimming removed 2 bases at V and 7 bases at J, with 14 bases between. Germline CDR1 SGHTA, CDR2 FQGNSA. CDR3 length: 14 amino acids. In nucleotides, the CDR3 is TGTGCCAGCAGCTTAAAATGGGGGGCTGGTGGCTACACCTTC. Its protein product is CASSLKWGAGGYTF.

This chain joins TRBV4-2 and TRBJ2-2, with 8 bases matching TRBD1. The CDR3 is 16 residues long. V was pared by 2 bases and J by 6 bases, with 8 bases of the junction left unmatched. The V gene's germline CDR1 is LGHNA and CDR2 YNFKEQ. CDR3 sequence: CASSQQTGDRPGELFF. Here the CDR3 DNA reads TGTGCCAGCAGCCAACAGACAGGGGACCGACCCGGGGAGCTGTTTTTT.

This clone is a singleton in its sample. The CDR3 region is CASSFPNQPQHF. CDR3 DNA: TGTGCCAGCAGCTTCCCAAATCAGCCCCAGCATTTT. The chain couples TRBV11-2 to TRBJ1-5; D gene ambiguous. The CDR3 loop spans 12 amino acids. V shed 3 bases and J shed 4 bases, with 4 bases lying between them. The germline V gene encodes CDR1 SGHAT and CDR2 FQNNGV.

This chain connects TRBV18 to TRBJ1-2, with D perhaps matching TRBD1 (6 bases). This CDR3 region has 16 residues. The V and J ends lost 3 bases and 9 bases respectively, with 23 bases between them. Germline V CDR1 and CDR2: KGHSH, LQKENI. Here the CDR3 reads CASSPLKDSALRSYTF. The CDR3 DNA reads TGTGCCAGCTCACCCTTGAAGGACAGCGCCCTTAGGAGCTACACCTTC. Complete variable domain (other parts from reference TRBV18 and TRBJ1-2): NAGVMQNPRHLVRRRGQEARLRCSPMKGHSHVYWYRQLPEEGLKFMVYLQKENIIDESGMPKERFSAEFPKEGPSILRIQQVVRGDSAAYFCASSPLKDSALRSYTFGSGTRLTVV.

CDR3 nucleotides: TGTGCCAGCAGGAAACGGACAGGGCGGGACACTGAAGCTTTCTTT. Amino acid sequence: CASRKRTGRDTEAFF. The chain uses TRBV2 and TRBJ1-1; the match to TRBD1 covers 8 bases. Trimming removed 6 bases from V and 3 bases from J; junction bases left unmatched: 9. CDR1 SNHLY and CDR2 FYNNEI come from the germline V gene. The CDR3 is made up of 15 amino acids.

Comment on this clone: At one end, the junction sequence differs from germline, possibly due to a read error. This chain connects TRBV2 to TRBJ2-5; TRBD1 agrees at 7 bases. Germline V gene data show CDR1 as SNHLY and CDR2 as FYNNEI. The CDR3 spans 13 residues. The CDR3, as DNA: TGTGCCGGCAGTGACCAGGGGGTAAAGACCCAGTACTTC. Translation: CAGSDQGVKTQYF.

The chain combines TRBV27 with TRBJ1-2; possibly TRBD1 for D (5 bases). CDR1 MNHEY and CDR2 SMNVEV come from the germline V gene (reference sequence). Trimming cost V 1 base and J 1 base, with 13 bases left between them. This CDR3 comprises 16 residues. The CDR3 DNA reads TGTGCCAGCAGTTTATTTGGGGCGGGAAGTAACTATGGCTACACCTTC. This sequence encodes CASSLFGAGSNYGYTF.